This T cell receptor beta chain was recovered during a study of cytomegalovirus exposure and HLA in healthy donors. General observations from the study: In vitro testing confirmed a few CMV-associated chains as specific for CMV antigens. Roughly uniform depth of sequencing across donors was assumed in presence/absence analyses. A reported reduction in N-insertions relative to the roughly 710-donor mean was seen in an Asian-associated ancestry cluster in a later analysis.

As for this clone: Its antigen is undetermined.

The PCR used 60 Vbeta and 13 Jbeta primers. Here immunoSEQ multiplex PCR was the method, and the copy in TCRdb shows in-frame clones only, minus some. The sample has approximately 100,000 clones, roughly 71% seen once. The CDR3 is made up of 14 amino acids. The V end was cut by 5 bases, the J end by 2 bases, with 10 bases between. Germline CDR1 SNHLY, CDR2 FYNNEI. The TCR sequence derives from a man in his forties or fifties in good health and CMV-seropositive. This chain joins TRBV2 and TRBJ2-1; D possibly corresponds to TRBD1 (6 bases). The sample consisted of PBMCs. The CDR3: CASSIDRTYNEQFF. CDR3 coding DNA: TGTGCCAGCAGTATAGACAGGACCTACAATGAGCAGTTCTTC.